A selection of T cell receptor beta chains follows, all from one sample in a study of T cells in localized non-small cell lung cancer. TCRdb keeps only in-frame clones here, not all; method: immunoSEQ multiplex PCR. The table shows some 17,000 clones, with more than 70% occurring only once. The material sequenced was peripheral blood, taken before any cancer treatment. The receptors were gathered from a male donor aged 60 or over with stage III lung adenocarcinoma. CDR3s include the opening cysteine and the closing phenylalanine or tryptophan. Each record gives: J gene, V gene, D gene, clone size, CDR3 protein, CDR3 DNA. D genes are given only for firm matches. Clone size is shown for a subset of rows, as once, few, many or a class of expanded clone.

j_call: TRBJ2-3; v_call: TRBV7-3; d_call: TRBD2; clone_size: -; cdr3_aa: CASSSPGERGAAGDTQYF; cdr3_nt: TGTGCCAGCAGCTCCCCGGGGGAGCGGGGGGCGGCGGGAGATACGCAGTATTTT
j_call: TRBJ1-2; v_call: TRBV18; d_call: -; clone_size: -; cdr3_aa: CASSPGPEDYGYTF; cdr3_nt: TGTGCCAGCTCACCCGGACCGGAAGACTATGGCTACACCTTC
j_call: TRBJ2-7; v_call: TRBV7-8; d_call: -; clone_size: -; cdr3_aa: CASSLANRETSYEQYF; cdr3_nt: TGTGCCAGCAGCTTAGCGAACAGGGAGACCTCCTACGAGCAGTACTTC
j_call: TRBJ2-1; v_call: TRBV19; d_call: TRBD1; clone_size: -; cdr3_aa: CASSIGTDRAYNEQFF; cdr3_nt: TGTGCCAGTAGTATAGGAACCGACAGGGCCTACAATGAGCAGTTCTTC
j_call: TRBJ2-2; v_call: TRBV5-4; d_call: -; clone_size: -; cdr3_aa: CASSLDEGTGELFF; cdr3_nt: TGTGCCAGCAGCTTGGACGAGGGGACCGGGGAGCTGTTTTTT
j_call: TRBJ2-4; v_call: TRBV27; d_call: -; clone_size: once; cdr3_aa: CASSYGGRLYF; cdr3_nt: TGTGCCAGCAGTTACGGTGGCCGGTTGTACTTC
j_call: TRBJ2-4; v_call: TRBV5-6; d_call: -; clone_size: -; cdr3_aa: CASSLGVAKNIQYF; cdr3_nt: TGTGCCAGCAGCTTGGGAGTAGCCAAAAACATTCAGTACTTC
j_call: TRBJ2-5; v_call: TRBV6-1; d_call: -; clone_size: medium-sized; cdr3_aa: CASSEDWGLQETQYF; cdr3_nt: TGTGCCAGCAGTGAAGATTGGGGCCTTCAAGAGACCCAGTACTTC
j_call: TRBJ1-3; v_call: TRBV30; d_call: -; clone_size: -; cdr3_aa: CAWSVSGGGGNTIYF; cdr3_nt: TGTGCCTGGAGTGTATCCGGGGGTGGTGGAAACACCATATATTTT
j_call: TRBJ2-7; v_call: TRBV4-2; d_call: -; clone_size: few; cdr3_aa: CASSLNRDEQYF; cdr3_nt: TGTGCCAGCAGCCTAAATCGGGATGAGCAGTACTTC
j_call: TRBJ2-1; v_call: TRBV19; d_call: -; clone_size: -; cdr3_aa: CASSIDPPGRSYNEQFF; cdr3_nt: TGTGCCAGTAGTATAGATCCCCCCGGGAGATCCTACAATGAGCAGTTCTTC
j_call: TRBJ1-1; v_call: TRBV5-8; d_call: TRBD1; clone_size: -; cdr3_aa: CASSFPGQVNTEAFF; cdr3_nt: TGTGCCAGCAGCTTCCCGGGACAGGTGAACACTGAAGCTTTCTTT
j_call: TRBJ1-1; v_call: TRBV5-1; d_call: -; clone_size: -; cdr3_aa: CASSLGYNTEAFF; cdr3_nt: TGCGCCAGCAGCTTGGGGTATAACACTGAAGCTTTCTTT
j_call: TRBJ2-1; v_call: TRBV9; d_call: TRBD1; clone_size: -; cdr3_aa: CASSVAGTGVNEQFF; cdr3_nt: TGTGCCAGCAGCGTAGCCGGGACAGGGGTCAATGAGCAGTTCTTC
j_call: TRBJ1-2; v_call: TRBV6-6; d_call: -; clone_size: few; cdr3_aa: CASSDTSGADYGYTF; cdr3_nt: TGTGCCAGCAGTGACACCTCAGGGGCTGACTATGGCTACACCTTC
j_call: TRBJ2-5; v_call: TRBV7-6; d_call: TRBD2; clone_size: -; cdr3_aa: CASSLAPPSGGAVGTQYF; cdr3_nt: TGTGCCAGCAGCTTAGCGCCTCCGAGCGGGGGGGCCGTAGGGACCCAGTACTTC
j_call: TRBJ2-7; v_call: TRBV27; d_call: TRBD1; clone_size: -; cdr3_aa: CASRLTPGQTYEQYF; cdr3_nt: TGTGCCAGCAGACTGACCCCGGGACAGACCTACGAGCAGTACTTC
j_call: TRBJ1-5; v_call: TRBV27; d_call: -; clone_size: -; cdr3_aa: CASSSLGQPQHF; cdr3_nt: TGTGCCAGCAGTTCCCTCGGGCAGCCCCAGCATTTT
j_call: TRBJ1-5; v_call: TRBV7-9; d_call: -; clone_size: -; cdr3_aa: CASSSGGQPQHF; cdr3_nt: TGTGCCAGCAGCTCAGGTGGTCAGCCCCAGCATTTT
j_call: TRBJ2-7; v_call: TRBV18; d_call: TRBD1; clone_size: -; cdr3_aa: CASSPPIPGQGTEQYF; cdr3_nt: TGTGCCAGCTCACCACCGATCCCGGGACAGGGGACCGAGCAGTACTTC
j_call: TRBJ2-3; v_call: TRBV9; d_call: -; clone_size: once; cdr3_aa: CASSVGGVDTQYF; cdr3_nt: TGTGCCAGCAGCGTCGGAGGGGTAGATACGCAGTATTTT
j_call: TRBJ1-5; v_call: TRBV6-1; d_call: -; clone_size: -; cdr3_aa: CASSEALGRPDQPQHF; cdr3_nt: TGTGCCAGCAGTGAAGCGCTCGGGAGACCCGATCAGCCCCAGCATTTT
j_call: TRBJ1-1; v_call: TRBV19; d_call: -; clone_size: -; cdr3_aa: CASRKRREGSEAFF; cdr3_nt: TGTGCCAGTAGAAAGCGCAGGGAGGGCTCTGAAGCTTTCTTT
j_call: TRBJ2-5; v_call: TRBV19; d_call: TRBD1; clone_size: medium-sized; cdr3_aa: CASSGTGEETQYF; cdr3_nt: TGTGCCAGTAGTGGGACAGGGGAAGAGACCCAGTACTTC
j_call: TRBJ1-5; v_call: TRBV6-1; d_call: -; clone_size: -; cdr3_aa: CASSPQVGQPQHF; cdr3_nt: TGTGCCAGCAGTCCCCAGGTTGGACAGCCCCAGCATTTT
j_call: TRBJ2-5; v_call: TRBV9; d_call: -; clone_size: -; cdr3_aa: CASSLGGKEQETQYF; cdr3_nt: TGTGCCAGCAGCTTGGGGGGCAAGGAACAAGAGACCCAGTACTTC
j_call: TRBJ2-1; v_call: TRBV6-6; d_call: TRBD2; clone_size: -; cdr3_aa: CASSYWEGNEQFF; cdr3_nt: TGTGCCAGCAGTTACTGGGAGGGCAATGAGCAGTTCTTC
j_call: TRBJ2-2; v_call: TRBV30; d_call: -; clone_size: -; cdr3_aa: CAWSVQFTGELFF; cdr3_nt: TGTGCCTGGAGTGTACAATTCACCGGGGAGCTGTTTTTT
j_call: TRBJ2-5; v_call: TRBV27; d_call: TRBD1; clone_size: -; cdr3_aa: CASSLRDRDQEAQYF; cdr3_nt: TGTGCCAGCAGTTTACGGGACAGGGACCAAGAGGCCCAGTACTTC
j_call: TRBJ1-3; v_call: TRBV2; d_call: -; clone_size: few; cdr3_aa: CASKGGVISGNTIYF; cdr3_nt: TGTGCCAGCAAAGGAGGCGTAATCTCTGGAAACACCATATATTTT
j_call: TRBJ2-3; v_call: TRBV29-1; d_call: TRBD2; clone_size: once; cdr3_aa: CSVAGAQTSTDTQYF; cdr3_nt: TGCAGCGTAGCGGGGGCTCAAACTAGCACAGATACGCAGTATTTT
j_call: TRBJ2-1; v_call: TRBV5-1; d_call: -; clone_size: -; cdr3_aa: CASSQGGGYEQFF; cdr3_nt: TGCGCCAGCAGCCAGGGGGGCGGGTATGAGCAGTTCTTC
j_call: TRBJ1-5; v_call: TRBV4-1; d_call: TRBD1; clone_size: -; cdr3_aa: CASSREGQGNQPQHF; cdr3_nt: TGCGCCAGCAGCCGGGAAGGACAGGGCAATCAGCCCCAGCATTTT
j_call: TRBJ1-3; v_call: TRBV6-5; d_call: -; clone_size: -; cdr3_aa: CASSGGQRNTIYF; cdr3_nt: TGTGCCAGCAGTGGGGGACAACGAAACACCATATATTTT
j_call: TRBJ2-7; v_call: TRBV6-5; d_call: TRBD2; clone_size: once; cdr3_aa: CASSYMSGGPSEQYF; cdr3_nt: TGTGCCAGCAGTTACATGTCGGGGGGGCCCTCCGAGCAGTACTTC
j_call: TRBJ1-1; v_call: TRBV9; d_call: -; clone_size: -; cdr3_aa: CASSPQLGNTEAFF; cdr3_nt: TGTGCCAGCAGCCCCCAGTTGGGAAACACTGAAGCTTTCTTT
j_call: TRBJ2-7; v_call: TRBV10-2; d_call: -; clone_size: -; cdr3_aa: CASTLTENYEQYF; cdr3_nt: TGCGCCAGCACTCTGACGGAAAACTACGAGCAGTACTTC
j_call: TRBJ2-7; v_call: TRBV2; d_call: -; clone_size: once; cdr3_aa: CASTQALGLEQYF; cdr3_nt: TGTGCCAGCACCCAGGCATTGGGTCTCGAGCAGTACTTC
j_call: TRBJ2-7; v_call: TRBV9; d_call: -; clone_size: -; cdr3_aa: CASSVGDIGYEQYF; cdr3_nt: TGTGCCAGCAGCGTAGGGGACATAGGCTACGAGCAGTACTTC
j_call: TRBJ2-7; v_call: TRBV18; d_call: -; clone_size: -; cdr3_aa: CASSPLGGEQYF; cdr3_nt: TGTGCCAGCTCACCGCTAGGAGGCGAGCAGTACTTC
j_call: TRBJ1-2; v_call: TRBV19; d_call: TRBD1; clone_size: -; cdr3_aa: CASSILQQGAGYTF; cdr3_nt: TGTGCCAGTAGTATTCTTCAACAGGGGGCTGGCTACACCTTC
j_call: TRBJ1-4; v_call: TRBV9; d_call: -; clone_size: -; cdr3_aa: CASSVTSATNEKLFF; cdr3_nt: TGTGCCAGCAGCGTGACCAGTGCAACTAATGAAAAACTGTTTTTT
j_call: TRBJ1-2; v_call: TRBV4-2; d_call: -; clone_size: once; cdr3_aa: CASSQENRPRDYGYTF; cdr3_nt: TGTGCCAGCAGCCAAGAGAACAGGCCTCGGGACTATGGCTACACCTTC
j_call: TRBJ2-1; v_call: TRBV5-1; d_call: -; clone_size: -; cdr3_aa: CASSLTGISSYNEQFF; cdr3_nt: TGCGCCAGCAGCTTGACAGGGATAAGCTCCTACAATGAGCAGTTCTTC
j_call: TRBJ1-2; v_call: TRBV7-9; d_call: TRBD1; clone_size: -; cdr3_aa: CASSLGTGGSNNYGYTF; cdr3_nt: TGTGCCAGCAGCCTTGGGACAGGGGGCTCAAATAACTATGGCTACACCTTC
j_call: TRBJ1-1; v_call: TRBV5-1; d_call: -; clone_size: -; cdr3_aa: CASSLGGVNTEAFF; cdr3_nt: TGCGCCAGCAGCTTGGGCGGGGTGAACACTGAAGCTTTCTTT
j_call: TRBJ2-4; v_call: TRBV11-3; d_call: -; clone_size: -; cdr3_aa: CASSLGGIGPELAKNIQYF; cdr3_nt: TGTGCCAGCAGCTTAGGAGGGATAGGACCAGAACTAGCCAAAAACATTCAGTACTTC
j_call: TRBJ1-5; v_call: TRBV6-5; d_call: -; clone_size: -; cdr3_aa: CASSYRHYQPQHF; cdr3_nt: TGTGCCAGCAGTTACCGACATTATCAGCCCCAGCATTTT
j_call: TRBJ1-1; v_call: TRBV19; d_call: -; clone_size: -; cdr3_aa: CASADRLNTEAFF; cdr3_nt: TGTGCCAGTGCGGACAGATTGAACACTGAAGCTTTCTTT